In this sample, the clone carrying this T cell receptor beta chain turned up a few times. Its antigen is as yet unknown. Of the isolated RNA, all was reverse transcribed, and so the sequenced material was expressed TCRB transcripts. The data were produced by immunoSEQ multiplex PCR, yet TCRdb's version contains in-frame clones alone and is incomplete. The table has 630,000 or so clones, around an eighth seen once; the top ten hold less than 0.04%. The sample belongs to a study of beta chain features in type 1 diabetes. The study's findings and limits: Researchers report that Type 1 diabetes patients had moderately but significantly shorter TCRB CDR3s across all four CD4+ subsets.

The CDR3 is made up of 17 amino acids. The rearrangement links TRBV7-5 to TRBJ2-1; TRBD1 is the table's D call and was not checked against the DNA. TRBV7-5 is termed a pseudogene. The sequenced sample consisted of naive CD4+ T cells from blood. This sequence was found in a young man with type 1 diabetes. CDR3 sequence (DNA): TGTGCCAGAAGCTTAGGGTGGGGCGGCCGCTCCTACAATGAGCAGTTCTTC. This codes for CARSLGWGGRSYNEQFF.